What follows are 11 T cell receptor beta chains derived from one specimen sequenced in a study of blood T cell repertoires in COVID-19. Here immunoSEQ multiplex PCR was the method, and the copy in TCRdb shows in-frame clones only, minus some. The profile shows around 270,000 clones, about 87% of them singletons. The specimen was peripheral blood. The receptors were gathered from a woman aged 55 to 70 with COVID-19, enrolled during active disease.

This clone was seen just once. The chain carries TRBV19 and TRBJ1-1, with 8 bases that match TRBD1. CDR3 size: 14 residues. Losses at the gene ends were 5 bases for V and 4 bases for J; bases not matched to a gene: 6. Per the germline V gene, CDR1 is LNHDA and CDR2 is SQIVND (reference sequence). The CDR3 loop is CASSGQGVGTEAFF. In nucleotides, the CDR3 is TGTGCCAGTAGTGGACAGGGAGTAGGCACTGAAGCTTTCTTT. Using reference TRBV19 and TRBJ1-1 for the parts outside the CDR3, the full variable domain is DGGITQSPKYLFRKEGQNVTLSCEQNLNHDAMYWYRQDPGQGLRLIYYSQIVNDFQKGDIAEGYSVSREKKESFPLTVTSAQKNPTAFYLCASSGQGVGTEAFFGQGTRLTVV.

In DNA, the CDR3 is TGTGCCAGCAGCCCTGGACAGTTCCGGTCACCCCTCCACTTT. Translated: CASSPGQFRSPLHF. The gene calls are TRBV3-1 (or the pseudogene TRBV3-2) and TRBJ1-6; D might be TRBD1 (6 bases). V was clipped by 4 bases and J by 10 bases, with 14 bases between them. This CDR3 region has 14 residues. The germline V gene encodes CDR1 LGHDT and CDR2 YNNKEL (reference sequence).

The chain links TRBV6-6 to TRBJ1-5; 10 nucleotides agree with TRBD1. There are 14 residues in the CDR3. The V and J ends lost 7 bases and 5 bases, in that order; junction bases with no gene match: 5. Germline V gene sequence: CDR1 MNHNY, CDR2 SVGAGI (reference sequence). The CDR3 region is CASNQDRGHQPQHF. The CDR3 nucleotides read TGTGCCAGCAACCAAGACAGGGGGCATCAGCCCCAGCATTTT.

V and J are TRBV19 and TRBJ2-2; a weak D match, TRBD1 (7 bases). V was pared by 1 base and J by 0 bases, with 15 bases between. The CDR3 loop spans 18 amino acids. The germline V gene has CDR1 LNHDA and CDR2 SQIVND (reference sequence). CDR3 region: CASSIVQGGLSNTGELFF. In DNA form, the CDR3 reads TGTGCCAGTAGTATAGTCCAGGGGGGCTTGTCGAACACCGGGGAGCTGTTTTTT.

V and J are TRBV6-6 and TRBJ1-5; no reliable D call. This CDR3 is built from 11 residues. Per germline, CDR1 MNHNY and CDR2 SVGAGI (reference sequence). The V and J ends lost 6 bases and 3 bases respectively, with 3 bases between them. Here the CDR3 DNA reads TGTGCCAGCAGCCTCAATCAGCCCCAGCATTTT. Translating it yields CASSLNQPQHF.

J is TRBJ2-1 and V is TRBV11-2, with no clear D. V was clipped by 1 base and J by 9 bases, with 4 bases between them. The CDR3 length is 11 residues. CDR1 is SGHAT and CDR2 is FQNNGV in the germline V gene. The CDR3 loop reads CASSLASEQFF. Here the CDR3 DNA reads TGTGCCAGCAGCTTAGCCAGTGAGCAGTTCTTC.

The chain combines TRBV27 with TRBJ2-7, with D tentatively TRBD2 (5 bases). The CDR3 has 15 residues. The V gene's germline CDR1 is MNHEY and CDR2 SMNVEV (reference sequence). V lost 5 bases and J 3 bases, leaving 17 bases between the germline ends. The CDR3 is CASSAALGRNYEQYF. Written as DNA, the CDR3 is TGTGCCAGCAGTGCCGCCCTAGGGAGAAACTACGAGCAGTACTTC.

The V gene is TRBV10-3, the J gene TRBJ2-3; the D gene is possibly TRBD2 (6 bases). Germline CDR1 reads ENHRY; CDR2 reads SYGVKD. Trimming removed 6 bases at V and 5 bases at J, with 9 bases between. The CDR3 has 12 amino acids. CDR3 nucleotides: TGTGCCATCAGGGGGGGAGGAGATACGCAGTATTTT. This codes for CAIRGGGDTQYF.

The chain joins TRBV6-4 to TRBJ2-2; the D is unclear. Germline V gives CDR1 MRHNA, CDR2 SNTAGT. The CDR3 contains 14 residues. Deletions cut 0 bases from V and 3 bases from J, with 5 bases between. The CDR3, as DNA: TGTGCCAGCAGTGACTCGCAGGACACCGGGGAGCTGTTTTTT. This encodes CASSDSQDTGELFF.

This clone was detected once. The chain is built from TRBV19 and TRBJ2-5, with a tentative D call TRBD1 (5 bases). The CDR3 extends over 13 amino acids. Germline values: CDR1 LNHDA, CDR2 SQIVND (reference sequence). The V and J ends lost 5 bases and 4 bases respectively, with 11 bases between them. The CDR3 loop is CASSSRQIETQYF. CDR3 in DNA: TGTGCCAGTAGTTCCCGACAGATAGAGACCCAGTACTTC.

The CDR3 here is CASSYSSRASEAFF. CDR3 DNA sequence: TGTGCCAGCAGTTACTCGAGCAGGGCCTCTGAAGCTTTCTTT. This chain connects TRBV6-5 to TRBJ1-1; D may be TRBD1 (5 bases). The CDR3 extends over 14 amino acids. CDR1 is MNHEY, CDR2 SVGAGI, per germline. V was trimmed by 0 bases and J by 6 bases, leaving 11 bases between them.